Below are 20 T cell receptor beta chains sequenced from a single sample in a study of identical twins. TCRdb passed the 5' RACE reads through MiXCR, listing each CDR3 protein once. The sample yields 450,000 to 500,000 distinct CDR3 sequences, roughly an eighth seen once. These data were also filed under a second study, of yellow fever vaccine responses in identical twins.

Sequencing was performed on CD4+ T cells sorted from blood. The receptors come from a woman between 18 and 29 years old in good health.

This clonotype was counted only a few times. The V call is TRBV19, the J call TRBJ2-7; D is perhaps TRBD1 (6 bases). V gave up 4 bases and J gave up 4 bases, with 14 bases separating them. The V gene's germline CDR1 is LNHDA and CDR2 SQIVND (reference sequence). The CDR3 spans 14 residues. CDR3 nucleotides: TGTGCCAGTAGTAAACAGGGTAGTGAGTACGAGCAGTACTTC. Its translation: CASSKQGSEYEQYF.

About this clonotype: One junction end does not reproduce the germline sequence, and a read error may be involved. The chain links TRBV5-6 to TRBJ2-7; no reliable D call. Germline CDR1 and CDR2: SGHDT and YYEEEE. CDR3 length: 14 residues. The CDR3 reads CAISFGQLSAEQYF. In nucleotides, the CDR3 is TGTGCCATCAGCTTCGGGCAACTCTCGGCCGAGCAGTACTTC.

This clonotype has only a few counts. This chain joins TRBV27 and TRBJ2-4; D not resolved. V dropped 5 bases and J dropped 0 bases, with 11 bases sitting between them. The CDR3 consists of 15 residues. The germline CDR1 and CDR2 sequences are MNHEY and SMNVEV (reference sequence). For the CDR3, the DNA is TGTGCCAGCAGTCCCCTCTCGTTAGCCAAAAACATTCAGTACTTC. Residues: CASSPLSLAKNIQYF.

This clonotype was observed a handful of times. The rearrangement uses TRBV5-4 and TRBJ2-2; the match to TRBD1 covers 9 bases. The CDR3 is 17 amino acids. The trim removed 3 bases at V and 2 bases at J, leaving 8 bases unmatched. Germline-derived CDR1 and CDR2 are SGHNT and YYREEE (reference sequence). The chain's CDR3 is CASSSGPTGGNTGELFF. CDR3 coding DNA: TGTGCCAGCAGCTCGGGTCCGACAGGGGGTAACACCGGGGAGCTGTTTTTT.

This clonotype has at least ten counts. The chain combines TRBV4-1 with TRBJ2-7, with 11 bases lining up with TRBD2. V shed 2 bases and J 5 bases; nucleotides not matched to a gene: 5. Germline assignment: CDR1 MGHRA and CDR2 YSYEKL. The CDR3 is 15 amino acids. The CDR3 loop is CASSQLAGGPHEQYF. CDR3 bases: TGCGCCAGCAGCCAATTAGCGGGAGGGCCCCACGAGCAGTACTTC.

The J gene is TRBJ1-4, the V gene TRBV18; no clear D gene. Germline V gene data show CDR1 as KGHSH and CDR2 as LQKENI. V was pared by 0 bases and J by 0 bases, with 5 bases between. CDR3 size: 15 residues. DNA for the CDR3: TGTGCCAGCTCACCACCCTCTGCAACTAATGAAAAACTGTTTTTT. This encodes CASSPPSATNEKLFF. Full variable domain (remainder filled in from reference TRBV18 and TRBJ1-4): NAGVMQNPRHLVRRRGQEARLRCSPMKGHSHVYWYRQLPEEGLKFMVYLQKENIIDESGMPKERFSAEFPKEGPSILRIQQVVRGDSAAYFCASSPPSATNEKLFFGSGTQLSVL.

This chain joins TRBV4-3 and TRBJ2-7; D is possibly TRBD1 (6 bases). V was pared by 3 bases and J by 2 bases, with 14 bases between. There are 15 residues in the CDR3. In germline, CDR1 is LGHNA, CDR2 YSLEER. CDR3 sequence reads: CASSHVPGQTYEQYF. The DNA of the CDR3 is TGCGCCAGCAGCCACGTACCGGGACAAACCTACGAGCAGTACTTC.

Ten or more counts support this clonotype. The genes are TRBV7-2 and TRBJ2-1; the match to TRBD2 covers 7 bases. The germline V gene encodes CDR1 SGHTA and CDR2 FQGNSA. The length of the CDR3 is 14 residues. V trimming: 2 bases; J trimming: 13 bases; junction bases outside the gene matches: 11. This CDR3 reads CASSLTPGLVRQFF. As DNA, the CDR3 is TGTGCCAGCAGCTTAACCCCTGGACTAGTCCGCCAGTTCTTC.

This clonotype was seen more than once but under ten times. The gene calls are TRBV7-2 and TRBJ2-7; D unresolved. Trimming stripped 1 base from V and 4 bases from J, with 11 bases between. The CDR3 totals 14 residues. Germline lookup yields CDR1 SGHTA and CDR2 FQGNSA. The DNA for the CDR3 is TGTGCCAGCAGCTTAGGCCGGGTGTCGTACGAGCAGTACTTC. It is translated as CASSLGRVSYEQYF. The full variable domain, rest sourced from reference TRBV7-2 and TRBJ2-7, is GAGVSQSPSNKVTEKGKDVELRCDPISGHTALYWYRQSLGQGLEFLIYFQGNSAPDKSGLPSDRFSAERTGGSVSTLTIQRTQQEDSAVYLCASSLGRVSYEQYFGPGTRLTVT.

CDR3 loop: CATRGGAGYTGELFF. In DNA, the CDR3 is TGTGCCACCCGCGGGGGCGCAGGCTACACCGGGGAGCTGTTTTTT. V and J are TRBV15 and TRBJ2-2; perhaps TRBD2 as D (7 bases). V was cut by 8 bases and J by 3 bases, with 16 bases left in between. CDR3 length: 15 amino acids. The germline gives CDR1 LNHNV, CDR2 YYDKDF (reference sequence).

At least ten counts were recorded for this clonotype. This chain uses TRBV7-9 with TRBJ2-3; 7 bases agree with TRBD2. Losses at the gene ends were 0 bases for V and 5 bases for J; bases not matched to a gene: 2. Germline V lookup: CDR1 SEHNR, CDR2 FQNEAQ (reference sequence). This CDR3 region has 14 residues. The CDR3 loop is CASSLAAGVDTQYF. The CDR3 nucleotides are TGTGCCAGCAGCTTAGCGGCGGGGGTAGATACGCAGTATTTT.

V gene TRBV20-1 combines with J gene TRBJ2-5, with 10 bases fitting TRBD2. Germline CDR1 and CDR2: DFQATT and SNEGSKA (reference sequence). CDR3 length: 15 amino acids. V lost 1 base, J lost 4 bases, and 6 bases stayed unmatched. CDR3 sequence reads: CSARAEREGLETQYF. CDR3 nucleotides: TGCAGTGCTAGAGCTGAGCGGGAGGGCCTAGAGACCCAGTACTTC.

This clonotype was observed a handful of times. V usage is TRBV27 and J usage is TRBJ2-7; D gene ambiguous. V was clipped by 5 bases and J by 3 bases, with 17 bases between them. The germline gives CDR1 MNHEY, CDR2 SMNVEV (reference sequence). This CDR3 is 15 amino acids long. In DNA form, the CDR3 reads TGTGCCAGCAGTCCCCTCACCCCGGGTCACTACGAGCAGTACTTC. Translated: CASSPLTPGHYEQYF.

The chain combines TRBV5-4 with TRBJ2-7, with D possibly TRBD2 on 6 matching bases. The CDR3 runs 19 residues. The V gene lost 0 bases and the J gene lost 0 bases, with 22 bases spanning the gap. CDR1 is SGHNT, CDR2 YYREEE, per germline (reference sequence). The CDR3 DNA reads as TGTGCCAGCAGCTTGGCCTCCGGGAGATCGGCCGGGAGCTCCTACGAGCAGTACTTC. Translated, it gives CASSLASGRSAGSSYEQYF.

This clonotype has a single count. The chain employs TRBV24-1 and TRBJ2-1; TRBD1 matches at 9 bases. The CDR3 is made up of 14 amino acids. CDR1 and CDR2 (germline): KGHDR, SFDVKD. With 6 bases clipped from V and 7 bases from J, the junction kept 6 bases outside the gene matches. The CDR3 loop is CATSPGQGRNEQFF. The CDR3 bases are TGTGCCACCAGTCCGGGACAGGGTAGGAATGAGCAGTTCTTC.

This clonotype was detected many times. This chain links TRBV4-2 with TRBJ2-2; 7 positions match TRBD2. V lost 1 base to trimming and J lost 3 bases; unmatched junction nucleotides: 14. CDR1 and CDR2 (germline): LGHNA, YNFKEQ. The CDR3 runs to 19 residues. The CDR3 DNA reads as TGTGCCAGCAGCCAAGGACGTGCTTCTGGGGGGGGAGACACCGGGGAGCTGTTTTTT. It codes for CASSQGRASGGGDTGELFF.

This clonotype was counted a few times. J is TRBJ2-1 and V is TRBV29-1; 11 positions agree with TRBD2. The germline V gene has CDR1 SQVTM and CDR2 ANQGSEA. Trimming cost V 5 bases and J 4 bases; bases outside gene matches: 4. The CDR3 loop spans 14 amino acids. In DNA form, the CDR3 reads TGCAGCGTTATAGCGGGAGGGGCGTACAATGAGCAGTTCTTC. Its protein product is CSVIAGGAYNEQFF.

This clonotype has only a few counts. The V and J genes are TRBV18 and TRBJ2-5, with 7 nucleotides matching TRBD2. With 3 bases clipped from V and 6 bases from J, the junction kept 16 bases outside the gene matches. The CDR3 consists of 17 residues. Germline CDR1 KGHSH, CDR2 LQKENI. CDR3 sequence: CASSPISGGPGGKTQYF. CDR3 nucleotides: TGTGCCAGCTCACCTATCTCGGGGGGTCCAGGAGGAAAGACCCAGTACTTC.

This clonotype appeared a few times. This sequence joins TRBV4-1 and TRBJ2-3, with 7 bases aligning to TRBD2. The germline V gene has CDR1 MGHRA and CDR2 YSYEKL. V trimming: 0 bases; J trimming: 6 bases; junction bases outside the gene matches: 9. The CDR3 totals 16 residues. The CDR3 sequence: CASSQDLGGAVDTQYF. In nucleotides, the CDR3 is TGCGCCAGCAGCCAAGATCTGGGAGGGGCCGTGGATACGCAGTATTTT.

The chain has TRBV11-2 and TRBJ2-7; D unresolved. Trimming pared 1 base from V and 3 bases from J, leaving 13 bases between. This CDR3 spans 15 amino acids. Germline CDR1 SGHAT, CDR2 FQNNGV. CDR3 region: CASSLVWQPIYEQYF. The CDR3 bases are TGTGCCAGCAGCTTAGTGTGGCAGCCCATCTACGAGCAGTACTTC.